This is a list of T cell receptor beta chains from one sample in a study of shared clonotypes between healthy human individuals. Assay used: immunoSEQ multiplex PCR; TCRdb lists only in-frame clones, some missing. The top ten clones hold around 0.14% of a sample with about 2.4 million clones, around 90% of them seen once. The sample comprised naive CD4+ T cells sorted from blood. These receptors were obtained from a man in his late teens or twenties in good health. The CDR3 runs from the conserved cysteine through the conserved F or W. D genes are given only for firm matches. The size field is filled for only some rows; it gives once, few, many or a size class.

D gene: -; clone size: -; J gene: TRBJ2-7; V gene: TRBV6-4; CDR3 DNA: TGTGCCAAACGGGCCTTGAGGTCCTACGAGCAGTACTTC; CDR3 protein: CAKRALRSYEQYF
D gene: TRBD1; clone size: -; J gene: TRBJ1-2; V gene: TRBV6-1; CDR3 DNA: TGTGCCAGCAGCGCCGGACAGGGGGCTAACTATGGCTACACCTTC; CDR3 protein: CASSAGQGANYGYTF
D gene: -; clone size: -; J gene: TRBJ2-7; V gene: TRBV4-1; CDR3 DNA: TGCGCCAGCAGCCAAGTTTCCCGCACGGGAGTCACTAACGAGCAGTACTTC; CDR3 protein: CASSQVSRTGVTNEQYF
D gene: TRBD1; clone size: -; J gene: TRBJ1-1; V gene: TRBV14; CDR3 DNA: TGTGCCAGCAGCCTACAGGGGGCCGGCACTGAAGCTTTCTTT; CDR3 protein: CASSLQGAGTEAFF
D gene: -; clone size: once; J gene: TRBJ1-5; V gene: TRBV7-2; CDR3 DNA: TGTGCCAGCAGCTTAGTATGGGGCCGGCAGGGTCAGCCCCAGCATTTT; CDR3 protein: CASSLVWGRQGQPQHF
D gene: -; clone size: -; J gene: TRBJ1-2; V gene: TRBV28; CDR3 DNA: TGTGCCAGCAGCCGCACAGACAGGCGAACCAGGGACTATGGCTACACCTTC; CDR3 protein: CASSRTDRRTRDYGYTF
D gene: -; clone size: -; J gene: TRBJ1-2; V gene: TRBV7-9; CDR3 DNA: TGTGCCAGCAGCGAAGGGTCAGGGGTCTACACCTTC; CDR3 protein: CASSEGSGVYTF
D gene: -; clone size: -; J gene: TRBJ1-3; V gene: TRBV19; CDR3 DNA: TGTGCCAGTAGACCATGGACAGATCAAGAAAACACCATATATTTT; CDR3 protein: CASRPWTDQENTIYF
D gene: -; clone size: few; J gene: TRBJ1-2; V gene: TRBV28; CDR3 DNA: TGTGCCAGCAGTCCGACGGACTATGGCTACACCTTC; CDR3 protein: CASSPTDYGYTF
D gene: -; clone size: -; J gene: TRBJ1-2; V gene: TRBV5-1; CDR3 DNA: TGCGCCAGCAGCTTGGAGCAGTATGGCTACACCTTC; CDR3 protein: CASSLEQYGYTF